The 32 T cell receptor beta chains presented below share a single source sample, sequenced in a study of patients and donors after allogeneic stem cell transplantation. Using its own MiXCR run on the RT-PCR reads, TCRdb lists one record per CDR3 protein. Of about 200,000 distinct CDR3 sequences listed, around 41% were seen once; the top ten hold 33%. Material for sequencing was blood, either unsorted or a sorted T cell fraction (not recorded which). These receptors originate from a human donor who was either an allogeneic HSCT recipient or a stem cell or donor lymphocyte infusion donor (not recorded which). It is not recorded whose cells these are; they may come from a transplant donor.

The chain has TRBV5-1 and TRBJ2-4; D remains unclear. V gave up 2 bases and J gave up 8 bases, with 14 bases separating them. CDR3 size: 14 residues. Germline V gene lookup returns CDR1 SGHRS and CDR2 YFSETQ. The CDR3 DNA follows: TGCGCCAGCAGCTTCGAGCCTCTAAGGGACATTCAGTACTTC. It translates to CASSFEPLRDIQYF.

This clonotype has a handful of counts. V is TRBV29-1 and J is TRBJ1-1, with 7 bases matching TRBD1. Germline values: CDR1 SQVTM, CDR2 ANQGSEA. V lost 1 base to trimming and J lost 1 base; unmatched junction nucleotides: 6. This CDR3 has 15 residues. As DNA, the CDR3 is TGCAGCGTTGAAGTAGGGGGCCAGGGGAACACTGAAGCTTTCTTT. Translating it yields CSVEVGGQGNTEAFF.

The chain employs TRBV28 and TRBJ1-1; D ambiguous. The CDR3 loop spans 12 amino acids. CDR1 is MDHEN and CDR2 is SYDVKM in the germline V gene. Trimming cost V 6 bases and J 6 bases, with 11 bases left between them. In DNA form, the CDR3 reads TGTGCCAGCAGCCCCCACAGTCCTGAAGCTTTCTTT. It codes for CASSPHSPEAFF.

The genes are TRBV20-1 and TRBJ1-3; 8 bases match TRBD1. J lost 3 bases, V lost 0 bases, and 10 bases had no gene match. Germline lookup yields CDR1 DFQATT and CDR2 SNEGSKA (reference sequence). The CDR3 consists of 17 residues. The CDR3 nucleotides are TGCAGTGCTAGAGATCCCCAGGACAGGGCGCTTGGAAACACCATATATTTT. Protein sequence: CSARDPQDRALGNTIYF.

This clonotype was counted between two and nine times. The chain employs TRBV6-5 and TRBJ1-2, with D uncertain. The CDR3 is made up of 12 amino acids. Germline V lookup: CDR1 MNHEY, CDR2 SVGAGI. V lost 6 bases to trimming and J lost 5 bases, with 10 bases between them. The chain's CDR3 is CASSSDLYGYTF. DNA of the CDR3: TGTGCCAGCAGCTCCGATCTATATGGCTACACCTTC.

This clonotype was detected a few times. V is TRBV6-1 and J is TRBJ1-5; D possibly corresponds to TRBD1 (5 bases). The CDR3 is made up of 16 amino acids. The germline V and J ends were trimmed by 1 base and 1 base, with 11 bases remaining between them. Germline V CDR1 and CDR2: MNHNS, SASEGT. The CDR3 sequence is CASSEVWGPSNQPQHF. The CDR3 coding sequence is TGTGCCAGCAGTGAAGTCTGGGGACCGAGCAATCAGCCCCAGCATTTT.

In its sample, this clonotype was seen once. The V and J genes are TRBV7-2 and TRBJ1-4; no clear D gene. The CDR3 length is 15 residues. The germline V gene has CDR1 SGHTA and CDR2 FQGNSA. Trimming shortened V by 4 bases and J by 0 bases, and 9 bases separated the two germline ends. CDR3 sequence reads: CASSSSITTNEKLFF. The CDR3 nucleotides read TGTGCCAGCAGCTCTTCTATTACAACTAATGAAAAACTGTTTTTT.

This clonotype was counted between two and nine times. The chain couples TRBV25-1 to TRBJ1-4; no clear D gene. Trimming cost V 1 base and J 3 bases, with 9 bases left between them. Germline V gives CDR1 MGHDK, CDR2 SYGVNS. This CDR3 spans 15 amino acids. The CDR3 reads CASSESLEPNEKLFF. DNA of the CDR3: TGTGCCAGCAGTGAATCTTTGGAACCTAATGAAAAACTGTTTTTT.

V and J are TRBV18 and TRBJ2-7; tentatively, D is TRBD1 (6 bases). The CDR3 has 16 amino acids. Germline lookup yields CDR1 KGHSH and CDR2 LQKENI. V shed 3 bases and J shed 0 bases, with 15 bases lying between them. CDR3 residues: CASSPDLQGSSYEQYF. The DNA for the CDR3 is TGTGCCAGCTCACCCGATCTACAGGGAAGCTCCTACGAGCAGTACTTC.

The chain uses TRBV28 and TRBJ2-5; 8 bases are shared with TRBD1. Per the germline V gene, CDR1 is MDHEN and CDR2 is SYDVKM. The junction had 4 bases not matched to a gene; V was cut back by 2 bases and J by 2 bases. The CDR3 covers 15 residues. The CDR3 bases are TGTGCCAGCAGTTTAAACGACAGGGGACAAGAGACCCAGTACTTC. Residues: CASSLNDRGQETQYF.

This clonotype has more than one count but fewer than ten. V usage is TRBV29-1 and J usage is TRBJ2-1; D is undetermined. CDR3 length: 12 amino acids. Trimming pared 7 bases from V and 6 bases from J, leaving 13 bases between. In germline, CDR1 is SQVTM, CDR2 ANQGSEA. CDR3 sequence (DNA): TGCAGCGCTGTTCACTCTAGCAATGAGCAGTTCTTC. It is translated as CSAVHSSNEQFF.

The V call is TRBV6-2 or TRBV6-3, the J call TRBJ2-7; TRBD2 aligns across 12 bases. The CDR3 runs 18 residues. Germline CDR1 reads MNHEY; CDR2 reads SVGEGT. With 6 bases clipped from V and 3 bases from J, the junction kept 15 bases outside the gene matches. The CDR3 is CASSETLAGGVELYEQYF. DNA for the CDR3: TGTGCCAGCAGCGAAACTCTAGCGGGAGGGGTGGAACTCTACGAGCAGTACTTC.

The CDR3 is CASSHRQNYGYTF. CDR3 sequence (DNA): TGTGCCAGCAGCCATAGACAGAACTATGGCTACACCTTC. The chain uses TRBV7-9 and TRBJ1-2; maybe TRBD1 (5 bases). V was trimmed by 5 bases and J by 2 bases, leaving 9 bases between them. There are 13 residues in the CDR3. Germline V gives CDR1 SEHNR, CDR2 FQNEAQ (reference sequence).

This clonotype was seen just once. The rearrangement joins TRBV9 to TRBJ2-3; D might be TRBD1 (6 bases). CDR1 SGDLS and CDR2 YYNGEE come from the germline V gene. This CDR3 region has 14 residues. Trimming removed 2 bases at V and 4 bases at J, with 11 bases between. The CDR3 nucleotides read TGTGCCAGCAGCGTTGGTTCAGGGGCAGATACGCAGTATTTT. It encodes CASSVGSGADTQYF.

The gene calls are TRBV5-6 and TRBJ2-1; D unresolved. The germline V gene encodes CDR1 SGHDT and CDR2 YYEEEE. V was clipped by 5 bases and J by 7 bases, with 10 bases between them. The CDR3 extends over 12 amino acids. CDR3 sequence (DNA): TGTGCCAGCAGACGACTCGAGAATGAGCAGTTCTTC. Its translation is CASRRLENEQFF.

The chain has TRBV5-1 and TRBJ1-1; no firm D call. V dropped 0 bases and J dropped 5 bases, with 11 bases sitting between them. The CDR3 runs 14 residues. Per germline, CDR1 SGHRS and CDR2 YFSETQ. Here the CDR3 DNA reads TGCGCCAGCAGCTTGGGGGCGGCGGGGACTGAAGCTTTCTTT. It encodes CASSLGAAGTEAFF.

The chain couples TRBV7-2 to TRBJ1-2; 7 nucleotides agree with TRBD1. CDR1 and CDR2 (germline): SGHTA, FQGNSA. After removal of 1 base from V and 6 bases from J, the junction contained 14 bases not matched to a gene. This CDR3 region has 17 residues. DNA for the CDR3: TGTGCCAGCAGCTTAGACCGACAGGGTAGGACCCGGAATGGCTACACCTTC. It specifies CASSLDRQGRTRNGYTF.

This clonotype has only a few counts. The rearrangement joins TRBV7-9 to TRBJ2-1; no definite D call. The CDR3 has 16 amino acids. Germline assignment: CDR1 SEHNR and CDR2 FQNEAQ (reference sequence). V lost 5 bases, J lost 0 bases, and 14 bases lay in between. Here the CDR3 reads CASSPYFESSYNEQFF. CDR3 coding DNA: TGTGCCAGCAGCCCGTACTTTGAAAGCTCCTACAATGAGCAGTTCTTC. Full variable domain (rest looked up from reference TRBV7-9 and TRBJ2-1): DTGVSQNPRHKITKRGQNVTFRCDPISEHNRLYWYRQTLGQGPEFLTYFQNEAQLEKSRLLSDRFSAERPKGSFSTLEIQRTEQGDSAMYLCASSPYFESSYNEQFFGPGTRLTVL.

This sequence joins TRBV19 and TRBJ2-5; weak D call: TRBD1 (6 bases). The V gene lost 8 bases and the J gene lost 1 base, with 14 bases spanning the gap. The germline V gene has CDR1 LNHDA and CDR2 SQIVND (reference sequence). This CDR3 spans 14 amino acids. DNA for the CDR3: TGTGCCAGTTCTCGGACAGCGATCCAAGAGACCCAGTACTTC. Translation gives CASSRTAIQETQYF.

This rearrangement joins TRBV2 to TRBJ2-3; 9 bases fit TRBD2. V shed 2 bases, J shed 5 bases, and the junction held 17 bases outside the gene matches. This CDR3 contains 19 residues. Germline V gives CDR1 SNHLY, CDR2 FYNNEI. The CDR3 region has the DNA TGTGCCAGCAGTGAAAGGCTTTCTTTTAGCGGGAGAACCGTAGATACGCAGTATTTT. Translated, it gives CASSERLSFSGRTVDTQYF.

In its sample, this clonotype was seen many times. The rearrangement uses TRBV5-1 and TRBJ2-7; 9 bases line up with TRBD2. Germline V lookup: CDR1 SGHRS, CDR2 YFSETQ. The CDR3 loop spans 14 amino acids. Unmatched junction bases numbered 8, after V lost 5 bases and J lost 5 bases. Here the CDR3 DNA reads TGCGCCAGCAGTTTCCCGGGACTAGCAGACGAGCAGTACTTC. Translated, it gives CASSFPGLADEQYF.

The V gene is TRBV7-9, the J gene TRBJ1-2; possibly TRBD1 for D (6 bases). Germline CDR1 SEHNR, CDR2 FQNEAQ (reference sequence). The CDR3 spans 15 residues. The germline V and J ends were trimmed by 3 bases and 1 base, with 12 bases remaining between them. As DNA, the CDR3 is TGTGCCAGCAGCTTGTCAGGGGCCAGTAACTATGGCTACACCTTC. Translation gives CASSLSGASNYGYTF. Looking up the rest from reference TRBV7-9 and TRBJ1-2 gives the full variable domain: DTGVSQNPRHKITKRGQNVTFRCDPISEHNRLYWYRQTLGQGPEFLTYFQNEAQLEKSRLLSDRFSAERPKGSFSTLEIQRTEQGDSAMYLCASSLSGASNYGYTFGSGTRLTVV.

The chain joins TRBV15 to TRBJ2-6; perhaps TRBD2 as D (5 bases). V shed 5 bases and J shed 1 base, with 9 bases lying between them. Germline V gene lookup returns CDR1 LNHNV and CDR2 YYDKDF (reference sequence). The CDR3 runs 15 residues. CDR3 coding DNA: TGTGCCACCAGCCATGGGAGATCTGGGGCCAACGTCCTGACTTTC. Amino acids: CATSHGRSGANVLTF.

The rearrangement links TRBV7-6 to TRBJ2-1; 7 bases match TRBD2. In germline, CDR1 is SGHVS, CDR2 FNYEAQ. The CDR3 totals 17 residues. The V and J ends lost 2 bases and 6 bases, in that order; junction bases with no gene match: 13. The CDR3 here is CASSLRRSSGEVNEQFF. For the CDR3, the DNA is TGTGCCAGCAGCTTAAGGAGGTCTAGCGGTGAGGTCAATGAGCAGTTCTTC.

This rearrangement joins TRBV3-1 to TRBJ2-1; D is perhaps TRBD1 or TRBD2 (5 bases each). V lost 0 bases, J lost 3 bases, and 9 bases lay in between. The CDR3 contains 15 residues. In germline, CDR1 is LGHDT, CDR2 YNNKEL (reference sequence). The CDR3 coding sequence is TGTGCCAGCAGCCAAGAGGGACCTCGCTACAATGAGCAGTTCTTC. It specifies CASSQEGPRYNEQFF.

This clonotype was observed a few times. The genes are TRBV5-1 and TRBJ1-1; the D is unclear. The V end was cut by 0 bases, the J end by 7 bases, with 7 bases between. CDR3 size: 12 residues. Germline V lookup: CDR1 SGHRS, CDR2 YFSETQ. In DNA, the CDR3 is TGCGCCAGCAGCTTGGATCCGCTTGAAGCTTTCTTT. Its translation is CASSLDPLEAFF.

The chain uses TRBV7-8 and TRBJ1-1; D might be TRBD1 (6 bases). The CDR3 is made up of 16 amino acids. V was shortened by 2 bases and J by 1 base, with 14 bases between the two germline ends. The germline V gene encodes CDR1 SGHVS and CDR2 FQNEAQ. The chain's CDR3 is CASSLLSRGGNTEAFF. CDR3 in DNA: TGTGCCAGCAGCTTACTATCTCGAGGGGGGAACACTGAAGCTTTCTTT.

J is TRBJ1-1 and V is TRBV20-1; maybe TRBD1 (6 bases). CDR3 length equals 13 residues. The V gene's germline CDR1 is DFQATT and CDR2 SNEGSKA (reference sequence). V lost 6 bases, J lost 0 bases, and 11 bases lay in between. CDR3: CSAGGQLNTEAFF. CDR3 bases: TGCAGTGCGGGGGGACAATTGAACACTGAAGCTTTCTTT.

This clonotype was seen only a few times. The chain employs TRBV29-1 and TRBJ1-1; the D is unclear. V lost 2 bases, J lost 0 bases, and 1 base lay in between. The germline gives CDR1 SQVTM, CDR2 ANQGSEA. CDR3 length equals 11 residues. Written as DNA, the CDR3 is TGCAGCGTTGAAATGAACACTGAAGCTTTCTTT. It specifies CSVEMNTEAFF.

The chain combines TRBV2 with TRBJ2-7; 8 bases map to TRBD2. Germline-derived CDR1 and CDR2 are SNHLY and FYNNEI. The CDR3 has 14 amino acids. The V gene end was trimmed by 4 bases and the J gene end by 1 base; junction bases not matched to a gene: 3. The CDR3 reads CASSVLAGSYEQYF. DNA for the CDR3: TGTGCCAGCAGTGTTTTAGCGGGATCCTACGAGCAGTACTTC.

The rearrangement joins TRBV4-2 to TRBJ1-1; no clear D. V was trimmed by 3 bases and J by 0 bases, leaving 2 bases between them. Germline values: CDR1 LGHNA, CDR2 YNFKEQ. The CDR3 is 12 amino acids. CDR3 sequence (DNA): TGTGCCAGCAGCCACCTGAACACTGAAGCTTTCTTT. Translating gives CASSHLNTEAFF.

V and J are TRBV6-2 or TRBV6-3 and TRBJ2-7, with TRBD1 matching over 9 bases. V shed 0 bases and J 3 bases; nucleotides not matched to a gene: 3. The length of the CDR3 is 15 residues. Germline CDR1 reads MNHEY; CDR2 reads SVGEGT. The CDR3 loop reads CASSYSATGGYEQYF. The CDR3 bases are TGTGCCAGCAGTTACTCGGCGACAGGGGGCTACGAGCAGTACTTC.